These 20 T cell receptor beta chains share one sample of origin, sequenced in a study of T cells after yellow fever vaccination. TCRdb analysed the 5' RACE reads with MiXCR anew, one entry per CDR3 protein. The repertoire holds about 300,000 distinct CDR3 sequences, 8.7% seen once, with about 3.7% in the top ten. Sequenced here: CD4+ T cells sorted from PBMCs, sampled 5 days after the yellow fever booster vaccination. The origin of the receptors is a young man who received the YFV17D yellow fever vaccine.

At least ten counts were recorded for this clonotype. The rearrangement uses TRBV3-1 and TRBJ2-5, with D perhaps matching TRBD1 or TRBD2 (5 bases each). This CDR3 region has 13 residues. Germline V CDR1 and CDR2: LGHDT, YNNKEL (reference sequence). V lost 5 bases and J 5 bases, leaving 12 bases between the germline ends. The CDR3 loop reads CASSGGLVETQYF. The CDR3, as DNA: TGTGCCAGCAGCGGGGGTCTGGTGGAGACCCAGTACTTC.

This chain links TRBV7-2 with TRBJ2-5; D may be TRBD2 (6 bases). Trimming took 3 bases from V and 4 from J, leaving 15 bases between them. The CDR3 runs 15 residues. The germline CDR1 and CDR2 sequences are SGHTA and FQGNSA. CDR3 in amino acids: CASSLSGPQGETQYF. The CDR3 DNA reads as TGTGCCAGCAGCTTGAGCGGGCCCCAGGGAGAGACCCAGTACTTC. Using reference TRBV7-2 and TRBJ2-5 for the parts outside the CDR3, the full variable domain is GAGVSQSPSNKVTEKGKDVELRCDPISGHTALYWYRQSLGQGLEFLIYFQGNSAPDKSGLPSDRFSAERTGGSVSTLTIQRTQQEDSAVYLCASSLSGPQGETQYFGPGTRLLVL.

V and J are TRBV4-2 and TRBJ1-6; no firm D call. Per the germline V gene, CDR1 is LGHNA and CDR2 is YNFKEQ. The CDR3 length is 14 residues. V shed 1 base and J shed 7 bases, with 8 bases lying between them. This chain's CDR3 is CASSQGHVNSPLHF. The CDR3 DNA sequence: TGTGCCAGCAGCCAAGGACACGTAAATTCACCCCTCCACTTT.

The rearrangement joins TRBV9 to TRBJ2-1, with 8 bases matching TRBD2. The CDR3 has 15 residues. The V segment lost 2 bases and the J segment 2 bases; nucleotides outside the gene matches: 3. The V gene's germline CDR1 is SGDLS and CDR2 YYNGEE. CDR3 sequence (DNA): TGTGCCAGCAGCGTTGCGGGGGGCACCTACAATGAGCAGTTCTTC. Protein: CASSVAGGTYNEQFF.

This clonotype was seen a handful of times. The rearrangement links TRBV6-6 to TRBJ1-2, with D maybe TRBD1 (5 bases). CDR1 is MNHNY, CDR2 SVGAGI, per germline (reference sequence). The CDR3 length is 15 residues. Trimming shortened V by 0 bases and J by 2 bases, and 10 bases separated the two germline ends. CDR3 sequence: CASSYSETANYGYTF. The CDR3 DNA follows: TGTGCCAGCAGTTACTCGGAGACAGCGAACTATGGCTACACCTTC.

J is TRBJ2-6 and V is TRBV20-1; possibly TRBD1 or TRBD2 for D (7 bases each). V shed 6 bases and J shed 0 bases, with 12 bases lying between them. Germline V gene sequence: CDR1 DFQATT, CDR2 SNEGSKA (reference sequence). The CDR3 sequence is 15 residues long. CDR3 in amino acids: CSARGGLSGANVLTF. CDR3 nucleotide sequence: TGCAGTGCCAGGGGGGGACTCTCTGGGGCCAACGTCCTGACTTTC.

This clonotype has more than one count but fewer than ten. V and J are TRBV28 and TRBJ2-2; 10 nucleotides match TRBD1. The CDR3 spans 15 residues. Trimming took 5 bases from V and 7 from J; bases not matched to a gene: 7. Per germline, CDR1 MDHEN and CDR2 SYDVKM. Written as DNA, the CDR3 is TGTGCCAGCAGTCCCACGGGACAGGGGATCGGGGAGCTGTTTTTT. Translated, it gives CASSPTGQGIGELFF.

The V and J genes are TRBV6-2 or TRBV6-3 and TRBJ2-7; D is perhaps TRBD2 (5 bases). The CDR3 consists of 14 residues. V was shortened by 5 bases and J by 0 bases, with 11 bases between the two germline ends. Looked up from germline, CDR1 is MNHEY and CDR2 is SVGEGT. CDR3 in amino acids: CASSPRTFSYEQYF. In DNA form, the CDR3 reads TGTGCCAGCAGTCCGCGGACTTTCTCCTACGAGCAGTACTTC.

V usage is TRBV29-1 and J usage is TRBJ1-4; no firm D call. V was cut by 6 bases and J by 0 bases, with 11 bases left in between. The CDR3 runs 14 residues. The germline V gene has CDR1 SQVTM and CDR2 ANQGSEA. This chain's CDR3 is CSVLDKTTNEKLFF. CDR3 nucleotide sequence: TGCAGCGTACTAGACAAGACAACTAATGAAAAACTGTTTTTT.

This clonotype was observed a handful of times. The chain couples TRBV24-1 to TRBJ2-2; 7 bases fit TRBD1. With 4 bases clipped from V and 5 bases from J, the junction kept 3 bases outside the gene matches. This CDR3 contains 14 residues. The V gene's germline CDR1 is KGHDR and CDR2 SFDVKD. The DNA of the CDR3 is TGTGCCACCAGTGAGCCGACAGGGACCGGGGAGCTGTTTTTT. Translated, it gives CATSEPTGTGELFF.

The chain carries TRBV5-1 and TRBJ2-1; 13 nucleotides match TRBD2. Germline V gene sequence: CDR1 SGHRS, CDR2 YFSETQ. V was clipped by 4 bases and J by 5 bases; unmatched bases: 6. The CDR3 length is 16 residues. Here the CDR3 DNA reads TGCGCCAGCAGCCCAGGCGGGACTAGCGGGGACAATGAGCAGTTCTTC. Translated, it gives CASSPGGTSGDNEQFF.

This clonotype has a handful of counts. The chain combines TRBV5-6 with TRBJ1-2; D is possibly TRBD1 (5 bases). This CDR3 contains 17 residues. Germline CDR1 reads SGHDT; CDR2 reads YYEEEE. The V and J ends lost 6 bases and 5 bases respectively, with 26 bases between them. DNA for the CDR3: TGTGCCAGCATTTCATCAGGCCGGGACCTCCCCAGATATGGCTACACCTTC. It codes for CASISSGRDLPRYGYTF.

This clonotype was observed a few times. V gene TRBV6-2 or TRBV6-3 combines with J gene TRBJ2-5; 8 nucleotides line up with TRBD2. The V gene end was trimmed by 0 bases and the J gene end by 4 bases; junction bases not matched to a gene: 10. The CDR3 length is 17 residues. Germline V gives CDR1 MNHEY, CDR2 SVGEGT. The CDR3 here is CASSYSSSGTRGETQYF. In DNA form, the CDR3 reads TGTGCCAGCAGTTACTCGTCATCCGGGACTAGGGGAGAGACCCAGTACTTC.

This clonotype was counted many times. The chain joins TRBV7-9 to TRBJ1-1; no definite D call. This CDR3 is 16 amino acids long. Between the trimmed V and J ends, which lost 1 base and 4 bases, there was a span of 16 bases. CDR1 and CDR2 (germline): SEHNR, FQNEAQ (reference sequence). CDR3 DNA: TGTGCCAGCAGCTTAGAAGGGTGGTACGGCGGCACTGAAGCTTTCTTT. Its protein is CASSLEGWYGGTEAFF.

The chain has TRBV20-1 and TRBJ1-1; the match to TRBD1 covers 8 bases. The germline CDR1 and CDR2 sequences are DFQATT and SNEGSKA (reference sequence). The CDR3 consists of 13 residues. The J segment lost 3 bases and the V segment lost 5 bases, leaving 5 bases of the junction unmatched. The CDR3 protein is CSAFRGLHTEAFF. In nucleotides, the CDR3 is TGCAGTGCTTTCAGGGGGCTACACACTGAAGCTTTCTTT.

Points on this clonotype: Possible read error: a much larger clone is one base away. CDR3 amino acids: CSVDMVGLTGGGTPFNEQFF. CDR3 nucleotides: TGCAGCGTTGATATGGTTGGGTTAACAGGCGGGGGGACCCCCTTCAATGAGCAGTTCTTC. The V call is TRBV29-1, the J call TRBJ2-1, with 8 bases lining up with TRBD2. From germline, CDR1 is SQVTM and CDR2 ANQGSEA. This CDR3 has 20 amino acids. With 3 bases clipped from V and 6 bases from J, the junction kept 25 bases outside the gene matches.

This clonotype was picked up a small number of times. CDR3 sequence: CASSFNGRDSPLHF. The CDR3 coding sequence is TGTGCCAGCAGCTTTAACGGCAGAGATTCACCCCTCCACTTT. The chain recombines TRBV7-6 with TRBJ1-6; D remains unclear. CDR1 is SGHVS and CDR2 is FNYEAQ in the germline V gene. This CDR3 has 14 residues. V shed 3 bases and J shed 8 bases, with 11 bases lying between them.

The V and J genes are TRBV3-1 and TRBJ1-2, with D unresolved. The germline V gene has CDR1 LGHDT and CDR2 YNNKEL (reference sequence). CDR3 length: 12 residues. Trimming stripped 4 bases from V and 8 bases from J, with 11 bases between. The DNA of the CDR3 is TGTGCCAGCAGCCCAAGTGGGGTCGGCTACACCTTC. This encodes CASSPSGVGYTF.

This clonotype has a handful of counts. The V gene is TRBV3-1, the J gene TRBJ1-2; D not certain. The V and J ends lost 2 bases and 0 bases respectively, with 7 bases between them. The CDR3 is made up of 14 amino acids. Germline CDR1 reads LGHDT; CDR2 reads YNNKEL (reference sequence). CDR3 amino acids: CASSQLSANYGYTF. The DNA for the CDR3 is TGTGCCAGCAGCCAATTGTCCGCTAACTATGGCTACACCTTC.

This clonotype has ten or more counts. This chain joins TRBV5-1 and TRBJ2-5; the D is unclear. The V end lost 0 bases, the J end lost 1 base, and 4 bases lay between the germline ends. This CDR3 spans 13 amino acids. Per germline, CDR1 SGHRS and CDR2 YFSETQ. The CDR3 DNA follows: TGCGCCAGCAGCTTGGCACCCCAAGAGACCCAGTACTTC. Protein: CASSLAPQETQYF.